These T cell receptor beta chains were read from a single sample in a study of CD8 T cells in ankylosing spondylitis. TCRdb used MiXCR to reprocess the 5' RACE reads, holding one entry per CDR3 protein. In the table there are roughly 130,000 distinct CDR3 sequences, over 6% of which are singletons. Sequencing was carried out using blood, either unsorted or a sorted T cell fraction (not recorded which). All receptors derive from a male donor with ankylosing spondylitis or in good health (not recorded which). Both conserved end residues are part of each CDR3. A D gene is named only where the DNA matches it firmly. Rows give clone size only sometimes, using once, few, many, or a class for an expanded clone.

TRBJ2-2	many	TRBV29-1	.	TGCAGCGTTGAAGATACTATCGGGGAGCTGTTTTTT	CSVEDTIGELFF
TRBJ2-3	.	TRBV18	.	TGTGCCAGCTCACCACGATCTGGGAGCGTAGATACGCAGTATTTT	CASSPRSGSVDTQYF
TRBJ1-2	many	TRBV12-3/TRBV12-4	TRBD1	TGTGCCAGCAGCCCAACGGGACAGGGAAACTATGGCTACACCTTC	CASSPTGQGNYGYTF
TRBJ2-1	many	TRBV3-1	TRBD2	TGTGCCAGCAGCCAAGGATTGGCTAGCGGGAGTGGTGAGCAGTTCTTC	CASSQGLASGSGEQFF
TRBJ2-2	many	TRBV5-1	.	TGCGCCAGCCGGGTGGAGTCCCGGGGGGAGCTGTTTTTT	CASRVESRGELFF
TRBJ2-2	many	TRBV5-5	TRBD2	TGTGCCAGCAGCATGGGACTAGCGGGGGGGCCAAACACCGGGGAGCTGTTTTTT	CASSMGLAGGPNTGELFF
TRBJ1-5	few	TRBV12-3/TRBV12-4	TRBD1	TGTGCCAGCAGTCCCCTCGACAGGGACCATCAGCCCCAGCATTTT	CASSPLDRDHQPQHF
TRBJ2-6	many	TRBV20-1	TRBD1	TGCAGTGCTTGGACAGGGATGAGGGGGGCCAACGTCCTGACTTTC	CSAWTGMRGANVLTF
TRBJ1-3	many	TRBV5-6	.	TGTGCCAGCAGCTTCAGGATCTCTGGAAACACCATATATTTT	CASSFRISGNTIYF
TRBJ2-1	.	TRBV6-2/TRBV6-3	.	TGTGCCAGCAGTTACTCCGGGGCCGATTACGGGGATGAGCAGTTCTTC	CASSYSGADYGDEQFF
TRBJ2-1	many	TRBV6-4	TRBD2	TGTGCCAGCAGTCCGGGGGGGGTGGGTGAGCAGTTCTTC	CASSPGGVGEQFF
TRBJ2-3	many	TRBV3-1	.	TGTGCCAGCAGCCAAGATCTAGCATTGGATACGCAGTATTTT	CASSQDLALDTQYF
TRBJ2-7	many	TRBV7-9	.	TGTGCCAGCAGCTTTCTAACAACAGGGTACGAGCAGTACTTC	CASSFLTTGYEQYF
TRBJ1-6	many	TRBV20-1	TRBD1	TGCAGTGCTAGAGTACCATCAGGGACAGGGGTCCGACCCCTCCACTTT	CSARVPSGTGVRPLHF
TRBJ2-7	many	TRBV20-1	TRBD2	TGCAGTGCTAGGGAGGCACTAGCGGGAGCCTACGAGCAGTACTTC	CSAREALAGAYEQYF